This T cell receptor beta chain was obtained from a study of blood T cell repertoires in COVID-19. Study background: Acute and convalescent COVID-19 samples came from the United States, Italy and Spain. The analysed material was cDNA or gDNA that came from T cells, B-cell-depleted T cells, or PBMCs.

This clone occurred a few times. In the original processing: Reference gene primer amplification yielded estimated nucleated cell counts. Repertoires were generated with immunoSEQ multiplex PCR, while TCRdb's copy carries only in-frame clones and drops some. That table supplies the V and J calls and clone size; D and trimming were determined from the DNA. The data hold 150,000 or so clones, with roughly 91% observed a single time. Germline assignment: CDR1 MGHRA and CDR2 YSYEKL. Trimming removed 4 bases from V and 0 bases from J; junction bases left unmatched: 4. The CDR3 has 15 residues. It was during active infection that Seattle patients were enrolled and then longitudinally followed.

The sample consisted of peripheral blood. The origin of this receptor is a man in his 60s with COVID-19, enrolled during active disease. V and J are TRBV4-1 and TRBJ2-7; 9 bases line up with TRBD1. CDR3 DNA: TGCGCCAGCAGCCTCGGACAGGGGAGCTCCTACGAGCAGTACTTC. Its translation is CASSLGQGSSYEQYF.